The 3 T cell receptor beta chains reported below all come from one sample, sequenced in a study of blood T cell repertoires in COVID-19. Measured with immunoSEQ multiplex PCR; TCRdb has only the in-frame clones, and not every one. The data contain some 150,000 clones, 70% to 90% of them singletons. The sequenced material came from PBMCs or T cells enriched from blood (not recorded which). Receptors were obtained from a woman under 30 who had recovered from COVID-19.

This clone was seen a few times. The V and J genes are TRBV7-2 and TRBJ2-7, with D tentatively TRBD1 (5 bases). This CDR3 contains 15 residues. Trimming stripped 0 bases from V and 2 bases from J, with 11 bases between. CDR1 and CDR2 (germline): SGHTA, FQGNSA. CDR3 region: CASSLAQGATYEQYF. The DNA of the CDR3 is TGTGCCAGCAGCTTAGCGCAGGGTGCAACCTACGAGCAGTACTTC.

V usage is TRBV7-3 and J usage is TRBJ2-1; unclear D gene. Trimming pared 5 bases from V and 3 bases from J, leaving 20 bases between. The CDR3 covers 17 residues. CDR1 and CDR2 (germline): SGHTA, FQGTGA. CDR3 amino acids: CASSPIPVLENYNEQFF. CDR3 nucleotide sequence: TGTGCCAGCAGCCCCATCCCCGTGCTCGAGAACTACAATGAGCAGTTCTTC.

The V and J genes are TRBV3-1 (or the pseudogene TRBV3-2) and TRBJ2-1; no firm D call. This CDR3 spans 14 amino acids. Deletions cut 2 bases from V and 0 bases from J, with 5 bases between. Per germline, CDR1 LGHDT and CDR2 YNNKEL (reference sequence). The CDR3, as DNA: TGTGCCAGCAGCCAACCCCGCTCCTACAATGAGCAGTTCTTC. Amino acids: CASSQPRSYNEQFF.